The 14 T cell receptor beta chains listed next were all sequenced from one sample in a study of cytomegalovirus exposure and HLA in healthy donors. Sequencing was performed with immunoSEQ multiplex PCR; in TCRdb, only in-frame clones are kept and a portion is missing. The table lists fewer than 100,000 clones, approximately 91% of them singletons. Sequencing was carried out using PBMCs. These receptor sequences come from a man between 25 and 39 years old in good health and CMV-seronegative.

In its sample, this clone was seen once. This chain connects TRBV27 to TRBJ1-2; D possibly corresponds to TRBD1 (5 bases). Trimming removed 4 bases at V and 0 bases at J, with 9 bases between. Germline V gene lookup returns CDR1 MNHEY and CDR2 SMNVEV (reference sequence). The CDR3 extends over 14 amino acids. CDR3: CASSSGPPNYGYTF. DNA for the CDR3: TGTGCCAGCAGTTCAGGGCCTCCTAACTATGGCTACACCTTC.

This chain joins TRBV6-1 and TRBJ2-5, with TRBD2 identical over 11 bases. Losses at the gene ends were 2 bases for V and 4 bases for J; bases not matched to a gene: 6. The germline CDR1 and CDR2 sequences are MNHNS and SASEGT. The CDR3 loop spans 16 amino acids. CDR3 nucleotides: TGTGCCAGCAGTGAAAGATCTAGCGGGGGGTTAGAGACCCAGTACTTC. Protein: CASSERSSGGLETQYF.

The chain is built from TRBV4-2 and TRBJ2-5; possibly TRBD2 for D (5 bases). Trimming stripped 1 base from V and 4 bases from J, with 7 bases between. CDR1 and CDR2 (germline): LGHNA, YNFKEQ. The CDR3 sequence is 13 residues long. The CDR3 coding sequence is TGTGCCAGCAGCCAAGGTGCGGGAGAGACCCAGTACTTC. Its translation is CASSQGAGETQYF.

This clone appeared a single time. The gene calls are TRBV5-1 and TRBJ2-2, with 11 bases that match TRBD2. The CDR3 loop spans 17 amino acids. Germline CDR1 reads SGHRS; CDR2 reads YFSETQ. V lost 6 bases, J lost 6 bases, and 13 bases stayed unmatched. The CDR3 DNA reads as TGCGCCAGCACACGGCTAGCGGGAGGCCAGGGGGCCGGGGAGCTGTTTTTT. Its protein product is CASTRLAGGQGAGELFF.

This sequence joins TRBV6-4 and TRBJ2-3; the match to TRBD1 covers 12 bases. Germline V gene lookup returns CDR1 MRHNA and CDR2 SNTAGT. V was pared by 0 bases and J by 6 bases, with 4 bases of the junction left unmatched. The CDR3 totals 16 residues. CDR3 nucleotides: TGTGCCAGCAGTGACTCCGGGACAGGGGGCTGGGATACGCAGTATTTT. Translated: CASSDSGTGGWDTQYF.

This sequence joins TRBV21-1 and TRBJ2-5; the D call TRBD1 from the table was never checked on the DNA. TRBV21-1 corresponds to a pseudogene. The CDR3 has 14 amino acids. The CDR3 nucleotides are TGTGCCAGCAGCACGACAGGGGTCCAAGAGACCCAGTACTTC. It translates to CASSTTGVQETQYF.

This chain connects TRBV28 to TRBJ2-4; 11 positions agree with TRBD2. Germline CDR1 reads MDHEN; CDR2 reads SYDVKM. There are 14 residues in the CDR3. V trimming: 5 bases; J trimming: 7 bases; junction bases outside the gene matches: 4. Here the CDR3 reads CASSPPSGRNIQYF. The DNA for the CDR3 is TGTGCCAGCAGTCCCCCTAGCGGGAGGAACATTCAGTACTTC. Full variable domain (rest looked up from reference TRBV28 and TRBJ2-4): DVKVTQSSRYLVKRTGEKVFLECVQDMDHENMFWYRQDPGLGLRLIYFSYDVKMKEKGDIPEGYSVSREKKERFSLILESASTNQTSMYLCASSPPSGRNIQYFGAGTRLSVL.

The chain uses TRBV27 and TRBJ1-4; D might be TRBD1 (6 bases). CDR1 is MNHEY, CDR2 SMNVEV, per germline (reference sequence). The CDR3 has 15 amino acids. V lost 1 base to trimming and J lost 4 bases, with 10 bases between them. The CDR3 loop reads CASSLLGARNEKLFF. CDR3 nucleotide sequence: TGTGCCAGCAGTTTATTGGGGGCCCGTAATGAAAAACTGTTTTTT.

The chain combines TRBV9 with TRBJ1-3, with D possibly matching TRBD1 (6 bases). The germline V gene encodes CDR1 SGDLS and CDR2 YYNGEE. Trimming removed 5 bases from V and 2 bases from J, with 8 bases in between. CDR3 length equals 13 residues. The CDR3 sequence: CASRRGTGNTIYF. CDR3 bases: TGTGCCAGCAGAAGGGGGACTGGAAACACCATATATTTT.

For the CDR3, the DNA is TGTGCCAGCAGTCTAAAGGGGTTTGAAGCTTTCTTT. Residues: CASSLKGFEAFF. This chain connects TRBV28 to TRBJ1-1; TRBD1 might be the D (5 bases). The CDR3 extends over 12 amino acids. The V and J ends lost 5 bases and 7 bases respectively, with 11 bases between them. Germline V gene sequence: CDR1 MDHEN, CDR2 SYDVKM.

The V gene is TRBV7-8, the J gene TRBJ1-1, with D maybe TRBD1 (5 bases). V lost 5 bases and J lost 5, with 21 bases in between. The CDR3 loop spans 16 amino acids. Per germline, CDR1 SGHVS and CDR2 FQNEAQ. The DNA of the CDR3 is TGTGCCAGCAGCGCCCCGGGGGGAGGGGCTATAACTGAAGCTTTCTTT. It encodes CASSAPGGGAITEAFF.

This rearrangement joins TRBV29-1 to TRBJ2-1, with TRBD2 identical over 11 bases. Losses at the gene ends were 4 bases for V and 9 bases for J; bases not matched to a gene: 5. Germline V gives CDR1 SQVTM, CDR2 ANQGSEA. The CDR3 length is 13 residues. The CDR3 DNA follows: TGCAGCGTTGGTAATAGCGGGAGGGCTGAGCAGTTCTTC. Amino acid sequence: CSVGNSGRAEQFF.

The V and J genes are TRBV5-6 and TRBJ2-7; D perhaps matches TRBD1 (6 bases). Germline-derived CDR1 and CDR2 are SGHDT and YYEEEE. Trimming shortened V by 4 bases and J by 5 bases, and 16 bases separated the two germline ends. The CDR3 spans 14 residues. CDR3 residues: CASSGTGNLDEQYF. The CDR3 nucleotides are TGTGCCAGCAGCGGTACAGGGAACCTAGACGAGCAGTACTTC. Full variable domain (outside the CDR3, taken from reference TRBV5-6 and TRBJ2-7): DAGVTQSPTHLIKTRGQQVTLRCSPKSGHDTVSWYQQALGQGPQFIFQYYEEEERQRGNFPDRFSGHQFPNYSSELNVNALLLGDSALYLCASSGTGNLDEQYFGPGTRLTVT.

The gene calls are TRBV19 and TRBJ1-5, with 10 bases that match TRBD1. Looked up from germline, CDR1 is LNHDA and CDR2 is SQIVND (reference sequence). J was trimmed by 0 bases and V by 9 bases; bases with no gene match: 11. This CDR3 is built from 17 residues. For the CDR3, the DNA is TGTGCCAGCTCACGGGACAGGGGATTTAATAGCAATCAGCCCCAGCATTTT. Its protein product is CASSRDRGFNSNQPQHF.